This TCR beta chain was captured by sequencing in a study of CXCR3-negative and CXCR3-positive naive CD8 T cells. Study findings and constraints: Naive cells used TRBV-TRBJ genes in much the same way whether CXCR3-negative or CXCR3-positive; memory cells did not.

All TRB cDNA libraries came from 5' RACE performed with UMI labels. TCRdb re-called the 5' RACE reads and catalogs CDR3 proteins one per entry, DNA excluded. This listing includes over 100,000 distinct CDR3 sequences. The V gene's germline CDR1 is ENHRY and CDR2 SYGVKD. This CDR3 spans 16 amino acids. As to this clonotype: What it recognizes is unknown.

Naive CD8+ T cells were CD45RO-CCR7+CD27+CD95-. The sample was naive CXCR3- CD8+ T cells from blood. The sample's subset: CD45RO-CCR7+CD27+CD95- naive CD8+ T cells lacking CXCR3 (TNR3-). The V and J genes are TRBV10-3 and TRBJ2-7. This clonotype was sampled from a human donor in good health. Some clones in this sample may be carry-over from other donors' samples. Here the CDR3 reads CAISESDSASSYEQYF.